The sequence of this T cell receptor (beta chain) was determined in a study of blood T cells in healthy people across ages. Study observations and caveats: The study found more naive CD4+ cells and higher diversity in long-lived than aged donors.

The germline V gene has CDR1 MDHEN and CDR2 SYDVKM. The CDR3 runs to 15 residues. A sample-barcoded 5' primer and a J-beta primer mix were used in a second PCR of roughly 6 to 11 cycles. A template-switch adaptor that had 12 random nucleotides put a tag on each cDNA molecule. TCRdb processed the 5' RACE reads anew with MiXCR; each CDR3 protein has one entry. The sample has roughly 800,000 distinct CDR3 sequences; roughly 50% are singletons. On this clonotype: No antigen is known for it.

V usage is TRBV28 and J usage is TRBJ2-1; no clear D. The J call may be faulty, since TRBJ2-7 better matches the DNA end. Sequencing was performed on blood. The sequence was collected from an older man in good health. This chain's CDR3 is CASSPTGRASYEQYF. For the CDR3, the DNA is TGTGCCAGCAGCCCCACCGGAAGAGCGAGCTACGAGCAGTACTTC.